The 22 T cell receptor beta chains listed next were all sequenced from one sample in a study of cytomegalovirus exposure and HLA in healthy donors (dated by TCRdb to about 2017). The library was produced with the immunoSEQ multiplex PCR assay. TCRdb carries this immuneACCESS record with in-frame sequences only. Its versions omit some clonotypes, under half of them owing to an unresolved V gene in the studies checked, with the rest unexplained. In all, the sample holds 90,000 to 150,000 clones, and about nine tenths of those were seen once. The ten largest make up nearly 4.5% of the sample. Sequencing used PBMCs. The receptor source for this set is a man aged 18 to 30 in good health and CMV-seropositive.

In its sample, this clone was seen a few times. This chain joins TRBV5-1 and TRBJ1-5; 7 positions match TRBD1. The V gene's germline CDR1 is SGHRS and CDR2 YFSETQ. CDR3 length: 14 amino acids. Losses at the gene ends were 4 bases for V and 6 bases for J; bases not matched to a gene: 7. DNA of the CDR3: TGCGCCAGCAGCCCTACACCAGGGGGTCAGCCCCAGCATTTT. Translating it yields CASSPTPGGQPQHF.

The rearrangement links TRBV19 to TRBJ1-5, with unresolved D. V lost 5 bases and J 0 bases, leaving 8 bases between the germline ends. The CDR3 extends over 14 amino acids. CDR1 and CDR2 from the germline V gene are LNHDA and SQIVND (reference sequence). The CDR3 DNA follows: TGTGCCAGTAGTGGGCCAGGTAGCAATCAGCCCCAGCATTTT. This encodes CASSGPGSNQPQHF.

The chain carries TRBV4-2 and TRBJ2-7; D is ambiguous. The V gene lost 4 bases and the J gene lost 3 bases, with 4 bases spanning the gap. The CDR3 extends over 11 amino acids. Germline CDR1 and CDR2: LGHNA and YNFKEQ. This CDR3 is CASSRRYEQYF. The CDR3 region has the DNA TGTGCCAGCAGCCGTCGCTACGAGCAGTACTTC.

The chain is built from TRBV25-1 and TRBJ2-7; 7 bases fit TRBD1. Germline V gives CDR1 MGHDK, CDR2 SYGVNS. The CDR3 covers 14 residues. V lost 3 bases, J lost 3 bases, and 5 bases stayed unmatched. CDR3 region: CASSDYRGFYEQYF. The DNA for the CDR3 is TGTGCCAGCAGTGACTACAGGGGTTTCTACGAGCAGTACTTC.

The rearrangement links TRBV19 to TRBJ2-2; the match to TRBD1 covers 8 bases. In germline, CDR1 is LNHDA, CDR2 SQIVND (reference sequence). Germline trimming cut 5 bases from V and 6 bases from J; bases unmatched to any gene: 11. CDR3 length equals 16 residues. The CDR3 DNA reads as TGTGCCAGTAGTGACCTGGACAGGGCTGGGGCCGGGGAGCTGTTTTTT. This codes for CASSDLDRAGAGELFF.

The chain combines TRBV19 with TRBJ2-7; 9 bases line up with TRBD2. The germline gives CDR1 LNHDA, CDR2 SQIVND (reference sequence). V shed 4 bases and J 1 base; nucleotides not matched to a gene: 8. This CDR3 spans 16 amino acids. The CDR3 DNA is TGTGCCAGTAGTACCTTTAGCGGGGGCTTTTCCTACGAGCAGTACTTC. Translated: CASSTFSGGFSYEQYF.

This chain connects TRBV5-1 to TRBJ2-3, with 7 positions matching TRBD1. The V and J ends lost 0 bases and 5 bases, in that order; junction bases with no gene match: 12. Germline V gives CDR1 SGHRS, CDR2 YFSETQ. CDR3 size: 17 residues. The chain's CDR3 is CASSLGGDGTVLDTQYF. CDR3 DNA: TGCGCCAGCAGCTTGGGGGGAGATGGGACAGTTTTAGATACGCAGTATTTT.

Only one count was recorded for this clone. CDR3: CASSIQGAGNTEAFF. The CDR3 coding sequence is TGTGCCAGCAGCATACAGGGGGCCGGGAACACTGAAGCTTTCTTT. V and J are TRBV7-8 and TRBJ1-1; TRBD1 matches 9 bases. V lost 5 bases to trimming and J lost 1 base; unmatched junction nucleotides: 5. Germline CDR1 SGHVS, CDR2 FQNEAQ. The CDR3 loop spans 15 amino acids.

The rearrangement uses TRBV29-1 and TRBJ1-1; D remains ambiguous. V lost 4 bases, J lost 0 bases, and 3 bases lay in between. Germline assignment: CDR1 SQVTM and CDR2 ANQGSEA. CDR3 size: 11 residues. The CDR3 sequence is CSVAVNTEAFF. DNA for the CDR3: TGCAGCGTTGCAGTGAACACTGAAGCTTTCTTT.

In this sample, this clone turned up a few times. CDR3 region: CASSDSTGDGYTF. Here the CDR3 DNA reads TGTGCCAGCAGTGACTCGACAGGGGATGGCTACACCTTC. V is TRBV6-4 and J is TRBJ1-2, with TRBD1 matching 8 bases. The CDR3 sequence is 13 residues long. V was pared by 0 bases and J by 6 bases, with 0 bases of the junction left unmatched. Germline V lookup: CDR1 MRHNA, CDR2 SNTAGT.

J is TRBJ1-5 and V is TRBV29-1; 8 positions agree with TRBD1. Germline V lookup: CDR1 SQVTM, CDR2 ANQGSEA. V was pared by 6 bases and J by 4 bases, with 5 bases of the junction left unmatched. This CDR3 is 13 amino acids long. For the CDR3, the DNA is TGCAGCGTCGCGGACAGGGCTAATCAGCCCCAGCATTTT. This translates into CSVADRANQPQHF. Full variable domain (remainder filled in from reference TRBV29-1 and TRBJ1-5): SAVISQKPSRDICQRGTSLTIQCQVDSQVTMMFWYRQQPGQSLTLIATANQGSEATYESGFVIDKFPISRPNLTFSTLTVSNMSPEDSSIYLCSVADRANQPQHFGDGTRLSIL.

The chain recombines TRBV27 with TRBJ2-7, with TRBD2 matching 7 bases. Germline V gives CDR1 MNHEY, CDR2 SMNVEV (reference sequence). Losses at the gene ends were 1 base for V and 4 bases for J; bases not matched to a gene: 1. The CDR3 is made up of 13 amino acids. The CDR3 loop reads CASSLYGGYEQYF. CDR3 coding DNA: TGTGCCAGCAGTTTATACGGGGGGTACGAGCAGTACTTC.

The J gene is TRBJ1-3, the V gene TRBV6-6, with 7 bases matching TRBD1. The CDR3 covers 15 residues. From germline, CDR1 is MNHNY and CDR2 SVGAGI (reference sequence). The V and J ends lost 7 bases and 4 bases, in that order; junction bases with no gene match: 10. CDR3 protein: CASIKGGATGNTIYF. In nucleotides, the CDR3 is TGTGCCAGCATAAAAGGGGGCGCAACAGGAAACACCATATATTTT.

The chain carries TRBV2 and TRBJ1-5; 7 bases match TRBD1. Trimming removed 4 bases from V and 4 bases from J; junction bases left unmatched: 4. From germline, CDR1 is SNHLY and CDR2 FYNNEI. The CDR3 consists of 14 residues. CDR3 sequence: CASSVQGGNQPQHF. The CDR3 nucleotides read TGTGCCAGCAGTGTCCAGGGGGGAAATCAGCCCCAGCATTTT.

The chain recombines TRBV30 with TRBJ1-1, with D unclear. The V gene lost 0 bases and the J gene lost 8 bases, with 7 bases spanning the gap. Germline-derived CDR1 and CDR2 are GTSNPN and SVGIG (reference sequence). CDR3 length: 11 amino acids. The CDR3 DNA is TGTGCCTGGAGTGTATTCGTGGAAGCTTTCTTT. It is translated as CAWSVFVEAFF. The full variable domain, rest sourced from reference TRBV30 and TRBJ1-1, is SQTIHQWPATLVQPVGSPLSLECTVEGTSNPNLYWYRQAAGRGLQLLFYSVGIGQISSEVPQNLSASRPQDRQFILSSKKLLLSDSGFYLCAWSVFVEAFFGQGTRLTVV.

This chain joins TRBV19 and TRBJ1-2; 8 positions agree with TRBD1. Germline V gives CDR1 LNHDA, CDR2 SQIVND (reference sequence). Germline trimming cut 4 bases from V and 5 bases from J; bases unmatched to any gene: 12. The CDR3 has 16 residues. The CDR3 sequence: CASSRNPGQASYGYTF. The CDR3 coding sequence is TGTGCCAGTAGTAGGAATCCGGGACAGGCCTCTTATGGCTACACCTTC.

This chain links TRBV11-2 with TRBJ1-2; TRBD1 matches 7 bases. Germline V gives CDR1 SGHAT, CDR2 FQNNGV. V shed 5 bases, J shed 3 bases, and the junction held 6 bases outside the gene matches. This CDR3 is 14 amino acids long. CDR3 region: CASSQFQGDYGYTF. For the CDR3, the DNA is TGTGCCAGCAGCCAATTTCAGGGGGACTATGGCTACACCTTC.

The rearrangement joins TRBV5-1 to TRBJ2-7; a weak D match, TRBD2 (6 bases). The CDR3 runs 16 residues. Germline-derived CDR1 and CDR2 are SGHRS and YFSETQ. V gave up 4 bases and J gave up 3 bases, with 20 bases separating them. In nucleotides, the CDR3 is TGCGCCAGCAGCCGATGGGGCCGCGAGGGAGGCTACGAGCAGTACTTC. Residues: CASSRWGREGGYEQYF.

This chain connects TRBV9 to TRBJ2-5, with TRBD2 identical over 8 bases. This CDR3 is 14 amino acids long. V dropped 2 bases and J dropped 3; count of bases not matched to a gene: 3. In germline, CDR1 is SGDLS, CDR2 YYNGEE. The chain's CDR3 is CASSVDSGEETQYF. The DNA of the CDR3 is TGTGCCAGCAGCGTCGATAGCGGGGAAGAGACCCAGTACTTC. Full variable domain (missing parts from reference TRBV9 and TRBJ2-5): DSGVTQTPKHLITATGQRVTLRCSPRSGDLSVYWYQQSLDQGLQFLIQYYNGEERAKGNILERFSAQQFPDLHSELNLSSLELGDSALYFCASSVDSGEETQYFGPGTRLLVL.

The chain uses TRBV7-8 and TRBJ1-4; 10 positions match TRBD1. The CDR3 totals 15 residues. V dropped 5 bases and J dropped 10; count of bases not matched to a gene: 10. Germline CDR1 is SGHVS and CDR2 is FQNEAQ. This chain's CDR3 is CASSTGRTGGGKLFF. The CDR3 DNA sequence: TGTGCCAGCAGCACGGGAAGGACAGGGGGTGGAAAACTGTTTTTT.

The chain employs TRBV7-2 and TRBJ1-3; TRBD1 aligns across 11 bases. Germline V lookup: CDR1 SGHTA, CDR2 FQGNSA. J was trimmed by 4 bases and V by 4 bases; bases with no gene match: 6. CDR3 length: 16 amino acids. This CDR3 is CASSSGQGAYGNTIYF. The CDR3 coding sequence is TGTGCCAGCAGCTCAGGACAGGGGGCTTACGGAAACACCATATATTTT.

The V and J genes are TRBV7-8 and TRBJ2-4; 15 positions agree with TRBD2. J gave up 8 bases and V 5 bases, and 10 bases lay outside the gene matches. Germline V gives CDR1 SGHVS, CDR2 FQNEAQ. CDR3 size: 17 residues. As DNA, the CDR3 is TGTGCCAGCAGCCCCCGGACTAGCGGGGGGGAGGGAGACATTCAGTACTTC. The encoded protein is CASSPRTSGGEGDIQYF.